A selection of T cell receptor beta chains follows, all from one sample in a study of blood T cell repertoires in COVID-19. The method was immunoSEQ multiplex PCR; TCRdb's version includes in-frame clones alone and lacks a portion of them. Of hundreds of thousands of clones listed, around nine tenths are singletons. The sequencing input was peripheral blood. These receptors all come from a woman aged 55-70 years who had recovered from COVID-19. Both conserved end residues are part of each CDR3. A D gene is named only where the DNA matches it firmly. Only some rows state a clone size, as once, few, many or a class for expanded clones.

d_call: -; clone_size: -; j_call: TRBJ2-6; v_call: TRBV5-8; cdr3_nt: TGTGCCAGCAGCTTGCTGCGGCAGGGGATCGCCTCTGGGGCCAACGTCCTGACTTTC; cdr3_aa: CASSLLRQGIASGANVLTF
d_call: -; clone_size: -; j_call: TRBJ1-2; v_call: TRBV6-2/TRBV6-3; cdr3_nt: TGTGCCAGCAGTTACGGGCAGACTACTAACTATGGCTACACCTTC; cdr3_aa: CASSYGQTTNYGYTF
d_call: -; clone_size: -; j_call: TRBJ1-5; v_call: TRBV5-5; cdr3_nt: TGTGCCAGCAGCTGGGGAGGAGGCAATCAGCCCCAGCATTTT; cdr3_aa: CASSWGGGNQPQHF
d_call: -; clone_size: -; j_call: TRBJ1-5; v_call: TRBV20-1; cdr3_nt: TGCAGTGCTAGTGGGGGCAGGGGCGAGGCCCAGCCCCAGCATTTT; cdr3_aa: CSASGGRGEAQPQHF
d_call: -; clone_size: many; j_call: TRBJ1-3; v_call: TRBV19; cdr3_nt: TGTGCCAGTATTAGCCCAGCGAGCTCTGGAAACACCATATATTTT; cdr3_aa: CASISPASSGNTIYF
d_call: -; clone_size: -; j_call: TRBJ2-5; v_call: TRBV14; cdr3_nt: TGTGCCAGCAGCCAAGCCCCCGGGACACCGAAAGAGACCCAGTACTTC; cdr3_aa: CASSQAPGTPKETQYF
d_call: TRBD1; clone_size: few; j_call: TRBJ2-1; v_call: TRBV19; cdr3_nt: TGTGCCAGTAGCCGGATAGGGAACCGGGACAGGGGCTACAATGAGCAGTTCTTC; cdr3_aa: CASSRIGNRDRGYNEQFF
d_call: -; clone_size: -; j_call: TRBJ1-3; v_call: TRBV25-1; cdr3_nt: TGTGCCAGCAGTGAGTTCAGGGGAAGTGGAAACACCATATATTTT; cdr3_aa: CASSEFRGSGNTIYF
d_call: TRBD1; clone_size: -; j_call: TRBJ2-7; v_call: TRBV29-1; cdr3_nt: TGCAGCGGGCTGGGACAGGGTATCCACGAGCAGTACTTC; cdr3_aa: CSGLGQGIHEQYF
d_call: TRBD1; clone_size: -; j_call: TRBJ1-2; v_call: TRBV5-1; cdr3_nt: TGCGCCAGCAGCTTGGTTGCGGGACAGGGTTTATCCTATGGCTACACCTTC; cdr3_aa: CASSLVAGQGLSYGYTF
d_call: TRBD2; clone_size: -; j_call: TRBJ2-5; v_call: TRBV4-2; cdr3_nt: TGTGCCAGCAGCCAAGAGGATGGCGGGGGGGCAGAGACCCAGTACTTC; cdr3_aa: CASSQEDGGGAETQYF
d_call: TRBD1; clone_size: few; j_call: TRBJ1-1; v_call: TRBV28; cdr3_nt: TGTGCCAGCAGCTTCCATCCTTGGGACAGAAGACACACTGAAGCTTTCTTT; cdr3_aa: CASSFHPWDRRHTEAFF
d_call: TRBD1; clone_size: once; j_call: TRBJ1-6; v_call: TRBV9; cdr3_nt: TGTGCCAGCAGCCCCTTAGACAGGGCTTCTTCACCCCTCCACTTT; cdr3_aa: CASSPLDRASSPLHF
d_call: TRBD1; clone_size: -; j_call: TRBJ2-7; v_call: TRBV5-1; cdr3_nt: TGCGCCAGCAGCCCCCCCGGGACAGGGTCCTACGAGCAGTACTTC; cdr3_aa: CASSPPGTGSYEQYF
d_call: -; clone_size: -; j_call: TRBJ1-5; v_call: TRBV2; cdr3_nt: TGTGCCAGCAGTGTCGGAGGGGATCATCAGCCCCAGCATTTT; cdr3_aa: CASSVGGDHQPQHF
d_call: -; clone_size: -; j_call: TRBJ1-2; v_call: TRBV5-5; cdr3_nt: TGTGCCAGCAGCTTGGGGATGGGGCGGTTGGACTATGGCTACACCTTC; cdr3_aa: CASSLGMGRLDYGYTF